The 21 T cell receptor beta chains given below trace back to one sample, sequenced in a study of blood T cell repertoires in COVID-19. The table came from immunoSEQ multiplex PCR; TCRdb's copy has only in-frame clones and leaves some out. Among about 68,000 clones, more than 60% were seen once, and the ten largest hold roughly a tenth. The sequenced sample consisted of peripheral blood. These receptors originate from a woman aged 50 to 65 with acute or convalescent COVID-19.

The chain combines TRBV30 with TRBJ1-3; 8 nucleotides agree with TRBD1. V shed 0 bases and J 1 base; nucleotides not matched to a gene: 8. The CDR3 runs 17 residues. Looked up from germline, CDR1 is GTSNPN and CDR2 is SVGIG (reference sequence). The CDR3 DNA is TGTGCCTGGAGTGTACTGGGACAGGTTGGTTCTGGAAACACCATATATTTT. It is translated as CAWSVLGQVGSGNTIYF. The full variable domain, its missing parts supplied by reference TRBV30 and TRBJ1-3, is SQTIHQWPATLVQPVGSPLSLECTVEGTSNPNLYWYRQAAGRGLQLLFYSVGIGQISSEVPQNLSASRPQDRQFILSSKKLLLSDSGFYLCAWSVLGQVGSGNTIYFGEGSWLTVV.

V is TRBV10-3 and J is TRBJ1-2; maybe TRBD1 (5 bases). V was trimmed by 6 bases and J by 4 bases, leaving 18 bases between them. The CDR3 extends over 15 amino acids. From germline, CDR1 is ENHRY and CDR2 SYGVKD. The CDR3 nucleotides are TGTGCCATCAGGGTCTCGGGGGGAATGAGCTATGGCTACACCTTC. Translation: CAIRVSGGMSYGYTF.

J is TRBJ2-7 and V is TRBV7-2, with D possibly being TRBD1 (5 bases). The CDR3 runs to 14 residues. CDR1 and CDR2 (germline): SGHTA, FQGNSA. The V gene lost 2 bases and the J gene lost 6 bases, with 14 bases spanning the gap. This chain's CDR3 is CASSLLNRQGEQYF. The DNA of the CDR3 is TGTGCCAGCAGCTTATTGAACAGGCAAGGCGAGCAGTACTTC.

The chain joins TRBV29-1 to TRBJ1-2; weak D call: TRBD1 (6 bases). This CDR3 has 14 residues. Germline CDR1 SQVTM, CDR2 ANQGSEA. Trimming removed 3 bases at V and 5 bases at J, with 16 bases between. For the CDR3, the DNA is TGCAGCGTTGAGTTCCAGGGGAGGGGATATGGCTACACCTTC. Translation gives CSVEFQGRGYGYTF.

The gene calls are TRBV27 and TRBJ2-1, with 7 bases aligning to TRBD2. The CDR3 totals 13 residues. Germline CDR1 MNHEY, CDR2 SMNVEV (reference sequence). Unmatched junction bases numbered 3, after V lost 5 bases and J lost 5 bases. The DNA for the CDR3 is TGTGCCAGCAGTCAGGGAGGGGACAATGAGCAGTTCTTC. It specifies CASSQGGDNEQFF.

The V call is TRBV7-8, the J call TRBJ1-1; D gene uncertain. Trimming pared 1 base from V and 12 bases from J, leaving 24 bases between. The germline CDR1 and CDR2 sequences are SGHVS and FQNEAQ. This CDR3 is built from 16 residues. CDR3 coding DNA: TGTGCCAGCAGCTTAGATCAAATAAATCTCGGCGGTCGATCTTTCTTT. It codes for CASSLDQINLGGRSFF.

The chain is built from TRBV11-2 and TRBJ2-1; TRBD2 matches 11 bases. This CDR3 is built from 15 residues. The V gene's germline CDR1 is SGHAT and CDR2 FQNNGV. The trim removed 2 bases at V and 4 bases at J, leaving 1 base unmatched. The CDR3 spells CASSLTSGGYNEQFF. In nucleotides, the CDR3 is TGTGCCAGCAGCTTAACTAGCGGGGGTTACAATGAGCAGTTCTTC.

The chain has TRBV9 and TRBJ2-2; the D gene is possibly TRBD2 (6 bases). The V end was cut by 4 bases, the J end by 4 bases, with 14 bases between. Germline V CDR1 and CDR2: SGDLS, YYNGEE. The CDR3 has 15 amino acids. The CDR3 loop reads CASSPQGLSTGELFF. The CDR3 nucleotides are TGTGCCAGCAGCCCCCAGGGACTGTCCACCGGGGAGCTGTTTTTT.

The CDR3 loop is CASSDPTGQGLAGSTDTQYF. The CDR3, as DNA: TGCGCCAGCAGTGATCCCACGGGACAGGGTCTGGCGGGGAGCACAGATACGCAGTATTTT. The genes are TRBV10-2 and TRBJ2-3; 9 bases agree with TRBD1. Trimming at V came to 3 bases and at J to 0 bases, leaving 16 bases not matched to a gene. CDR1 WSHSY and CDR2 SAAADI come from the germline V gene. The CDR3 consists of 20 residues.

CDR3 region: CASTPFVREGKNTYEQYF. The CDR3 DNA is TGTGCCAGCACCCCTTTTGTGCGGGAGGGGAAGAATACCTACGAGCAGTACTTC. The chain links TRBV6-9 to TRBJ2-7; 9 nucleotides line up with TRBD2. After removal of 7 bases from V and 2 bases from J, the junction contained 18 bases not matched to a gene. This CDR3 spans 18 amino acids. Germline values: CDR1 MNHGY, CDR2 SVAAGI.

This clone was observed many times. V and J are TRBV6-2 or TRBV6-3 and TRBJ2-1, with TRBD2 matching over 13 bases. The trim removed 0 bases at V and 8 bases at J, leaving 10 bases unmatched. CDR1 is MNHEY and CDR2 is SVGEGT in the germline V gene. The CDR3 spans 18 residues. CDR3 residues: CASSYSISGLAGIDEQFF. CDR3 DNA: TGTGCCAGCAGTTACTCGATTTCGGGACTAGCGGGAATCGATGAGCAGTTCTTC.

This clone was detected only a few times. This chain uses TRBV24-1 with TRBJ2-5, with 7 bases fitting TRBD1. This CDR3 comprises 16 residues. V was clipped by 3 bases and J by 2 bases; unmatched bases: 8. CDR1 is KGHDR and CDR2 is SFDVKD in the germline V gene. The CDR3 DNA reads TGTGCCACCAGTGATCCGCAGGGGGTGGGACAAGAGACCCAGTACTTC. This translates into CATSDPQGVGQETQYF.

V and J are TRBV27 and TRBJ2-5; possible D gene TRBD2, 5 bases. The CDR3 runs 15 residues. Trimming took 1 base from V and 3 from J, leaving 12 bases between them. Germline loops: CDR1 MNHEY, CDR2 SMNVEV (reference sequence). The CDR3 protein is CASSLLRGYKETQYF. CDR3 DNA sequence: TGTGCCAGCAGTTTATTACGCGGGTACAAAGAGACCCAGTACTTC.

This clone was picked up a small number of times. V and J are TRBV3-1 (or the pseudogene TRBV3-2) and TRBJ1-6; D gene uncertain. From germline, CDR1 is LGHDT and CDR2 YNNKEL (reference sequence). CDR3 size: 15 residues. V lost 1 base, J lost 9 bases, and 13 bases lay in between. The CDR3 DNA follows: TGTGCCAGCAGCCAAGGGACTGTTGTTGTTTCACCCCTCCACTTT. Its translation is CASSQGTVVVSPLHF.

V and J are TRBV28 and TRBJ1-2, with 7 positions matching TRBD1. The V gene's germline CDR1 is MDHEN and CDR2 SYDVKM. Losses at the gene ends were 2 bases for V and 1 base for J; bases not matched to a gene: 7. CDR3 length equals 16 residues. The CDR3 reads CASSLGRQGFNYGYTF. The CDR3 DNA reads as TGTGCCAGCAGTTTAGGGAGACAGGGCTTTAACTATGGCTACACCTTC.

This clone has only one observation. This chain connects TRBV4-1 to TRBJ2-1; 9 positions match TRBD1. V shed 4 bases and J 7 bases; nucleotides not matched to a gene: 5. Per the germline V gene, CDR1 is MGHRA and CDR2 is YSYEKL. There are 14 residues in the CDR3. CDR3 loop: CASSPMDRGNEQFF. In DNA form, the CDR3 reads TGCGCCAGCAGCCCGATGGACAGGGGAAATGAGCAGTTCTTC.

The chain links TRBV28 to TRBJ2-1; 16 positions agree with TRBD2. Germline loops: CDR1 MDHEN, CDR2 SYDVKM. Germline trimming cut 6 bases from V and 5 bases from J; bases unmatched to any gene: 10. CDR3 size: 18 residues. As DNA, the CDR3 is TGTGCCAGCAGATCTGGGACTAGCGGGAGGGCCATCAACAATGAGCAGTTCTTC. Residues: CASRSGTSGRAINNEQFF.

CDR3 residues: CASSESPTGGYEQYF. The CDR3 DNA reads as TGTGCCAGCAGTGAAAGTCCAACCGGGGGGTACGAGCAGTACTTC. The chain is built from TRBV2 and TRBJ2-7, with 7 bases aligning to TRBD2. The CDR3 is 15 amino acids. The V gene's germline CDR1 is SNHLY and CDR2 FYNNEI. With V trimmed by 2 bases and J by 4 bases, 8 bases remained unmatched.

The V and J genes are TRBV4-1 and TRBJ1-3; TRBD1 might be the D (6 bases). Germline V lookup: CDR1 MGHRA, CDR2 YSYEKL. Trimming left V 0 bases short and J 8 bases short, with 8 bases between. The CDR3 contains 13 residues. In nucleotides, the CDR3 is TGCGCCAGCAGCCAAGAAACAGGGTACACCATATATTTT. Encoded protein: CASSQETGYTIYF.

The V gene is TRBV13, the J gene TRBJ1-1; TRBD1 matches 7 bases. CDR1 is PRHDT, CDR2 FYEKMQ, per germline (reference sequence). The trim removed 7 bases at V and 1 base at J, leaving 6 bases unmatched. CDR3 length equals 14 residues. The CDR3 sequence: CASKDRDRNTEAFF. The CDR3 bases are TGTGCCAGCAAAGACCGGGACAGGAACACTGAAGCTTTCTTT.

This chain uses TRBV29-1 with TRBJ2-1; TRBD2 is a possible D gene (6 bases). The CDR3 is 17 amino acids. The germline V gene encodes CDR1 SQVTM and CDR2 ANQGSEA. Trimming took off 4 bases at V and 9 bases at J, with 28 bases between the two ends. The CDR3 nucleotides read TGCAGCGTTGGCGTAGGATTGTCCCGTACCTTGGGGGGTGAGCAGTTCTTC. This translates into CSVGVGLSRTLGGEQFF.